This T cell receptor beta chain was documented in a study of cytomegalovirus exposure and HLA in healthy donors. Broader study findings: TCR beta sequences reportedly predicted the HLA-A and HLA-B alleles of most subjects accurately.

As to this clone: Its antigen remains unknown.

This PCR relied on a set of 60 Vbeta primers and 13 Jbeta primers. TCRdb's copy holds only in-frame clones and misses some; the assay was immunoSEQ multiplex PCR. The sample holds tens of thousands of clones, less than 75% seen once. This CDR3 spans 12 amino acids. The trim removed 5 bases at V and 8 bases at J, leaving 6 bases unmatched. The germline V gene has CDR1 SQVTM and CDR2 ANQGSEA. The gene calls are TRBV29-1 and TRBJ1-2, with 9 bases identical to TRBD1. The TCR was taken from a woman aged 30 to 39 in good health and CMV-seronegative. The sequencing sample was made of PBMCs. CDR3 sequence reads: CSVKGQGRGYTF. CDR3 sequence (DNA): TGCAGCGTTAAGGGACAGGGCAGAGGCTACACCTTC.